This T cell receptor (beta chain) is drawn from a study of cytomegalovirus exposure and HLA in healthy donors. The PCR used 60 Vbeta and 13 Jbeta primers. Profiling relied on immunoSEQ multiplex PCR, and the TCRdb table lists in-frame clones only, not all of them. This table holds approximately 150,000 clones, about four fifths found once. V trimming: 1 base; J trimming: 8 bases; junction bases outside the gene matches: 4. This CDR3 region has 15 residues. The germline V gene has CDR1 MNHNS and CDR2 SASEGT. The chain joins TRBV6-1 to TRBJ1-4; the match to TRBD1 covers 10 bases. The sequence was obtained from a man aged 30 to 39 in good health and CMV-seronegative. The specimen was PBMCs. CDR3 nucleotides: TGTGCCAGCAGTGAAGAAGGGACAGGGGCAGAAAAACTGTTTTTT. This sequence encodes CASSEEGTGAEKLFF.